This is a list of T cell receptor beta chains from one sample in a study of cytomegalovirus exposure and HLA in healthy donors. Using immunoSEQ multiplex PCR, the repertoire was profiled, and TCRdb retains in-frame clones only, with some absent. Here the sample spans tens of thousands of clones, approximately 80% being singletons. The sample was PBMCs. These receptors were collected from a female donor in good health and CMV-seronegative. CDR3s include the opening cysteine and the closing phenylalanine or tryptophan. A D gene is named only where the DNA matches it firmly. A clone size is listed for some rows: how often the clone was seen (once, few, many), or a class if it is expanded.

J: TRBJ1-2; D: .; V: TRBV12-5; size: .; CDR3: CASGLVLRGGMGPDGYTF; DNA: TGTGCTAGTGGTTTGGTACTTCGGGGGGGTATGGGCCCCGATGGCTACACCTTC
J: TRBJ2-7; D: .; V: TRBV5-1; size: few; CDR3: CASSLGRGGSYEQYF; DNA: TGCGCCAGCAGCTTGGGCAGGGGTGGCTCCTACGAGCAGTACTTC
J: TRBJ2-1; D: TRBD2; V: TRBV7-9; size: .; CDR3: CASSSLAGGYNEQFF; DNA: TGTGCCAGCAGCTCGCTAGCGGGGGGCTACAATGAGCAGTTCTTC
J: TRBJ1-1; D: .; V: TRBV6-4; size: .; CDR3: CASSDSGTPFRRAFF; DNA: TGTGCCAGCAGTGATTCCGGGACACCCTTTCGACGAGCTTTCTTT
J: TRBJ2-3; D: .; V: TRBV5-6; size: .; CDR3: CASSLAGLDTQYF; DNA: TGTGCCAGCAGCTTGGCCGGGTTAGATACGCAGTATTTT
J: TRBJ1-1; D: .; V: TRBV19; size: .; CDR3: CAGRLTPRERRNTEAFF; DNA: TGTGCCGGTAGGCTCACCCCCAGAGAGAGGAGGAACACTGAAGCTTTCTTT
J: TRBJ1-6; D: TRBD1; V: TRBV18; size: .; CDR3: CASSPRGQRNSPLHF; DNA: TGTGCCAGCTCACCACGGGGACAGCGAAATTCACCCCTCCACTTT
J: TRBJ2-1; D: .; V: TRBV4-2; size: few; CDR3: CASSQVPWVGASYNEQFF; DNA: TGTGCCAGCAGCCAAGTCCCATGGGTAGGGGCGTCCTACAATGAGCAGTTCTTC
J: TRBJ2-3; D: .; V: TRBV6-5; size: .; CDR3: CASMGRAWDTQYF; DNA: TGTGCCAGCATGGGCAGGGCTTGGGATACGCAGTATTTT
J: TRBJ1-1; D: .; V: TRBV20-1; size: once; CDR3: CSASMNTEAFF; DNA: TGCAGTGCGAGCATGAACACTGAAGCTTTCTTT
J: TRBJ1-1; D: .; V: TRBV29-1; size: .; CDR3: CSAGQREAFF; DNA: TGCAGCGCAGGACAGCGTGAAGCTTTCTTT
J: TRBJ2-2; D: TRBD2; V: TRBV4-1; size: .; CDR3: CASSQVGGAGLGAGELFF; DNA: TGCGCCAGCAGCCAAGTTGGTGGAGCGGGACTAGGTGCCGGGGAGCTGTTTTTT
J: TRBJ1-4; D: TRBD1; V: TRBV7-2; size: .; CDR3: CASSPTTGGMEKLFF; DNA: TGTGCCAGCAGCCCCACGACAGGGGGTATGGAAAAACTGTTTTTT
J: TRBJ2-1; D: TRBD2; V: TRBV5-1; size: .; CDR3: CASSLKERGADEQFF; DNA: TGCGCCAGCAGCTTAAAGGAGCGGGGGGCGGATGAGCAGTTCTTC
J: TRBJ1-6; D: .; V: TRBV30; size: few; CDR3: CAWRRRASSYNSPLHF; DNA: TGTGCCTGGAGACGGCGGGCGAGCTCCTATAATTCACCCCTCCACTTT
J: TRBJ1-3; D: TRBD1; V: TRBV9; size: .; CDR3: CASSLGGTGKFGNTIYF; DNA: TGTGCCAGCAGCCTAGGGGGGACAGGGAAGTTTGGAAACACCATATATTTT
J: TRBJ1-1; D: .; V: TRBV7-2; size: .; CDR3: CASSLGGGGYTEAFF; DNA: TGTGCCAGCAGCTTAGGTGGGGGCGGGTACACTGAAGCTTTCTTT
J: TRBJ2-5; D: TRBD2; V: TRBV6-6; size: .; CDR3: CASTKRRGGPETQYF; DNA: TGTGCCAGCACCAAGAGGCGGGGGGGCCCGGAGACCCAGTACTTC
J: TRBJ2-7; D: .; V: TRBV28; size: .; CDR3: CASSSSPYEQYF; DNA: TGTGCCAGCAGTAGTAGCCCCTACGAGCAGTACTTC
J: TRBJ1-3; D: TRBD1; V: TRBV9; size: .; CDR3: CASSFSTGAGNTIYF; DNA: TGTGCCAGCAGCTTCTCGACAGGGGCCGGAAACACCATATATTTT
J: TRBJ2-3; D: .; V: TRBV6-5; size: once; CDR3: CASSYLQGTADTQYF; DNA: TGTGCCAGCAGTTACTTACAGGGTACCGCAGATACGCAGTATTTT
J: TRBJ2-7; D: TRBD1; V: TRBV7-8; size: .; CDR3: CASSLMGQRSYEQYF; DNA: TGTGCCAGCAGCTTAATGGGACAGCGTAGCTACGAGCAGTACTTC
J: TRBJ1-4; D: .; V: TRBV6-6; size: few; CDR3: CASSPRQGREKLFF; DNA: TGTGCCAGCAGCCCCCGGCAGGGTAGGGAAAAACTGTTTTTT
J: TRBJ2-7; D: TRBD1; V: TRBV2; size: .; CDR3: CASSEGGQGPQYF; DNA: TGTGCCAGCAGTGAAGGGGGACAGGGTCCTCAGTACTTC
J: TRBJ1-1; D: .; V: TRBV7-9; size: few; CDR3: CASSFSGANTEAFF; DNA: TGTGCCAGCAGCTTCTCAGGGGCGAACACTGAAGCTTTCTTT
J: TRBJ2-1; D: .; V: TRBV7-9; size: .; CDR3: CASSVRDTYNEQFF; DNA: TGTGCCAGCAGCGTCCGGGACACATACAATGAGCAGTTCTTC
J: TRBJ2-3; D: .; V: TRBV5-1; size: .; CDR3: CASSLVSATDTQYF; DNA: TGCGCCAGCAGCTTGGTGAGTGCCACAGATACGCAGTATTTT
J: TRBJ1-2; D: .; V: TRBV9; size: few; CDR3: CASSVVPGPHGYTF; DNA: TGTGCCAGCAGCGTAGTCCCGGGTCCCCATGGCTACACCTTC
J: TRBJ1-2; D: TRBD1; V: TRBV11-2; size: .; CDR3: CASSPLDRDENGYTF; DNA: TGTGCCAGCAGCCCCCTCGACAGGGATGAAAATGGCTACACCTTC
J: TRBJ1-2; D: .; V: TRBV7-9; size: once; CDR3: CASSLRGDGYAF; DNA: TGTGCCAGCAGCTTACGTGGAGATGGCTACGCCTTC
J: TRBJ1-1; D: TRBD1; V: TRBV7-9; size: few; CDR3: CASSGAQGAVNTEAFF; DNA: TGTGCCAGCAGCGGCGCGCAGGGGGCGGTGAACACTGAAGCTTTCTTT
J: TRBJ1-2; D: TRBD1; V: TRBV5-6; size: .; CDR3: CASSFIDRGVGYGYTF; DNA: TGTGCCAGCAGCTTCATCGACAGGGGAGTCGGCTATGGCTACACCTTC
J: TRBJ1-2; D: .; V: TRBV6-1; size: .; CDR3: CASSEARKSSNYGYTF; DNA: TGTGCCAGCAGTGAAGCGCGAAAGTCTTCAAACTATGGCTACACCTTC
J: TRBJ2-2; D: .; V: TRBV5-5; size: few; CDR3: CASSLGTYTNTGELFF; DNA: TGTGCCAGCAGCTTGGGGACTTATACTAACACCGGGGAGCTGTTTTTT
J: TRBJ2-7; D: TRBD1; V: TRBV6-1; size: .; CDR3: CASSGRTGRDEQYF; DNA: TGTGCCAGCAGTGGGCGGACAGGGCGCGACGAGCAGTACTTC
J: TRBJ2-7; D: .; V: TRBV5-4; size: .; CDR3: CASSLTSDRAEQYF; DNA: TGTGCCAGCAGCTTAACTAGTGATCGGGCCGAGCAGTACTTC
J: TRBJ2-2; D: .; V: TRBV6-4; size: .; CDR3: CASSETRVTGELFF; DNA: TGTGCCAGCAGTGAAACCCGAGTCACCGGGGAGCTGTTTTTT
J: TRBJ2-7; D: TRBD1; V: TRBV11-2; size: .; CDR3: CASSLVRGLKYEQYF; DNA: TGTGCCAGCAGCTTAGTGAGGGGGCTGAAGTACGAGCAGTACTTC
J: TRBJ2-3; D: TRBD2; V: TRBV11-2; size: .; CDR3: CASSVKGSSGGVDTQYF; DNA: TGTGCCAGCAGCGTCAAGGGTAGTAGCGGGGGGGTGGATACGCAGTATTTT
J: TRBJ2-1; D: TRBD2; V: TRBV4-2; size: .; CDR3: CASSQDSGGSYNEQFF; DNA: TGTGCCAGCAGCCAAGATAGCGGGGGGTCCTACAATGAGCAGTTCTTC
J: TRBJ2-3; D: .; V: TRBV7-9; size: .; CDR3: CASSLGWGTKTDTQYF; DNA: TGTGCCAGCAGCTTAGGGTGGGGGACAAAGACAGATACGCAGTATTTT
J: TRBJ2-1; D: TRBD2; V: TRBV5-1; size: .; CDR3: CASRLAGGLNEQFF; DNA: TGCGCCAGCCGACTAGCGGGGGGCCTCAATGAGCAGTTCTTC
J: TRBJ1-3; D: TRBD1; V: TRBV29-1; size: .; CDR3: CSVRRQGGGNTIYF; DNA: TGCAGCGTTCGCCGCCAGGGGGGCGGAAACACCATATATTTT
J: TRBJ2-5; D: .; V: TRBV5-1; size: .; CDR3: CASSLVGSGVETQYF; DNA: TGCGCCAGCAGCTTGGTGGGTTCAGGTGTGGAGACCCAGTACTTC
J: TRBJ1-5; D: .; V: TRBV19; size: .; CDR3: CASRQGNSNQPQHF; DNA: TGTGCCAGTAGACAGGGAAATAGCAATCAGCCCCAGCATTTT
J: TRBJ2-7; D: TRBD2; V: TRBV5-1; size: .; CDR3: CASGRGTSGGVISYEQYF; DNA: TGCGCCAGCGGACGGGGGACTAGCGGGGGGGTAATCTCCTACGAGCAGTACTTC
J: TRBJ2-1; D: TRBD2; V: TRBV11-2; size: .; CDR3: CASRRLAVNEQFF; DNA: TGTGCCAGCAGAAGACTAGCGGTCAATGAGCAGTTCTTC
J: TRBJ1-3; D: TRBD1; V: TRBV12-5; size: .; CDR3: CASGLTRGLAGNTIYF; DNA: TGTGCTAGTGGTTTGACCAGGGGGCTAGCTGGAAACACCATATATTTT
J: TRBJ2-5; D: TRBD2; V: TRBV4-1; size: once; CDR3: CASSQWAGVRQETQYF; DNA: TGCGCCAGCAGCCAATGGGCGGGGGTAAGACAAGAGACCCAGTACTTC
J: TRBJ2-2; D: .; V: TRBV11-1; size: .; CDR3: CASSRLSSGGQKRTGELFF; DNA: TGTGCCAGCAGCCGACTCTCATCTGGCGGGCAAAAGCGGACCGGGGAGCTGTTTTTT
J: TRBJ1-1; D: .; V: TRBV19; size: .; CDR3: CASSIIWGGMNTEAFF; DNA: TGTGCCAGTAGTATTATTTGGGGAGGCATGAACACTGAAGCTTTCTTT
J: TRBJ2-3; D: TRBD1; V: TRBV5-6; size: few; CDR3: CASSPGTGFTDTQYF; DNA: TGTGCCAGCAGTCCCGGGACAGGATTCACAGATACGCAGTATTTT
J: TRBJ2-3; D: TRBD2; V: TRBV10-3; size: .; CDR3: CAISPTGLAIDTQYF; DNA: TGTGCCATCAGTCCGACGGGACTAGCCATAGATACGCAGTATTTT